This T cell receptor beta chain comes out of a study of cytotoxic CD8 clonotypes in ibrutinib-treated CLL. Across the whole study: Following a median about twelve months of treatment, with a range of 6 to 36, response samples were taken.

Study observations and caveats: Rare overall, public clonotypes shrank or held steady under therapy.

The ends were cut back, 3 bases at V and 2 bases at J, with 10 bases in the middle. CDR3 length: 14 residues. CDR1 and CDR2 (germline): KGHSH, LQKENI. A note on this clone: What it binds is not known.

Profiled with immunoSEQ multiplex PCR; TCRdb holds only in-frame clones, not every one. The repertoire has about 160,000 clones, roughly 86% of them found once; the top ten carry roughly 1.9%. This sequence joins TRBV18 and TRBJ2-5; no clear D. This sequence was found in a human donor with chronic lymphocytic leukemia. Sequenced here: PBMCs, sampled after 12 months of ibrutinib treatment. The DNA for the CDR3 is TGTGCCAGCTCACCGGTCGGCTTACAAGAGACCCAGTACTTC. Amino acid sequence: CASSPVGLQETQYF.